Each of the 32 T cell receptor beta chains below was sequenced from the same sample in a study of T cell responses to AZD1222 COVID-19 vaccine. TCRdb keeps only in-frame clones here, not all; method: immunoSEQ multiplex PCR. The repertoire holds under 150,000 clones, almost 95% seen once, with 3.6% in the top ten. Sequencing used peripheral blood, obtained 28 days after the second AZD1222 dose. These receptors were collected from an adult who received the AZD1222 COVID-19 vaccine.

The J gene is TRBJ1-5, the V gene TRBV19; no firm D call. The V end lost 0 bases, the J end lost 7 bases, and 13 bases lay between the germline ends. From germline, CDR1 is LNHDA and CDR2 SQIVND (reference sequence). The length of the CDR3 is 15 residues. CDR3 coding DNA: TGTGCCAGTAGTATAGATCAGTCGGTGAGCCAGCCCCAGCATTTT. This translates into CASSIDQSVSQPQHF.

The chain uses TRBV30 and TRBJ1-4; possibly TRBD1 for D (6 bases). The CDR3 extends over 13 amino acids. The V gene's germline CDR1 is GTSNPN and CDR2 SVGIG (reference sequence). With 7 bases removed from V and 5 bases from J, the gap between germline ends came to 14 bases. The DNA of the CDR3 is TGTGCCTCCAACCGGCAGGGGAATGAAAAACTGTTTTTT. Its protein product is CASNRQGNEKLFF.

This chain uses TRBV3-1 (or the pseudogene TRBV3-2) with TRBJ2-7; D is perhaps TRBD1 (6 bases). Germline CDR1 and CDR2: LGHDT and YNNKEL (reference sequence). The germline V and J ends were trimmed by 7 bases and 4 bases, with 17 bases remaining between them. This CDR3 region has 14 residues. CDR3 coding DNA: TGTGCCAGCACCCATTGGGGACAAACTTACGAGCAGTACTTC. Amino acid sequence: CASTHWGQTYEQYF.

There are a few counts of this clone. The chain is built from TRBV3-1 (or the pseudogene TRBV3-2) and TRBJ1-1; D is unresolved. CDR3 length: 15 amino acids. Trimming removed 4 bases at V and 4 bases at J, with 16 bases between. CDR1 and CDR2 from the germline V gene are LGHDT and YNNKEL (reference sequence). The CDR3 DNA reads TGTGCCAGCAGCCGAACGAGGGAGAGGGCCACTGAAGCTTTCTTT. Translated, it gives CASSRTRERATEAFF.

The rearrangement links TRBV5-4 to TRBJ2-7; D uncertain. The germline V gene has CDR1 SGHNT and CDR2 YYREEE (reference sequence). This CDR3 is built from 16 residues. V was pared by 3 bases and J by 2 bases, with 18 bases between. The CDR3 DNA follows: TGTGCCAGCAGCTCCTACCCGAAGGAAGCAACCTACGAGCAGTACTTC. This translates into CASSSYPKEATYEQYF.

The chain couples TRBV7-2 to TRBJ1-1; D is undetermined. V was cut by 1 base and J by 6 bases, with 9 bases left in between. Germline V CDR1 and CDR2: SGHTA, FQGNSA. This CDR3 has 13 residues. CDR3 loop: CASSLGSHAEAFF. In DNA form, the CDR3 reads TGTGCCAGCAGCTTAGGGTCTCACGCTGAAGCTTTCTTT.

The V call is TRBV7-2, the J call TRBJ1-1; no reliable D call. The CDR3 runs 15 residues. The ends were cut back, 1 base at V and 1 base at J, with 10 bases in the middle. Germline lookup yields CDR1 SGHTA and CDR2 FQGNSA. The CDR3 loop reads CASSLVGRGNTEAFF. Here the CDR3 DNA reads TGTGCCAGCAGCTTAGTAGGCAGAGGGAACACTGAAGCTTTCTTT.

V and J are TRBV11-2 and TRBJ2-5; tentative D call: TRBD1 (5 bases). The CDR3 loop spans 13 amino acids. Germline V gene data show CDR1 as SGHAT and CDR2 as FQNNGV. The germline V and J ends were trimmed by 1 base and 5 bases, with 8 bases remaining between them. In DNA, the CDR3 is TGTGCCAGCAGCTTAGCAGGGCACGAGACCCAGTACTTC. Translating gives CASSLAGHETQYF.

CDR3 in amino acids: CASSPALQGRNGYTF. The CDR3 nucleotides are TGTGCCAGTAGTCCAGCCCTACAGGGGAGAAACGGCTACACCTTC. The chain combines TRBV19 with TRBJ1-2; TRBD1 matches at 7 bases. Germline lookup yields CDR1 LNHDA and CDR2 SQIVND (reference sequence). This CDR3 contains 15 residues. V lost 5 bases and J lost 8; bases outside the gene matches: 14.

This clone was detected only a few times. V and J are TRBV6-2 or TRBV6-3 and TRBJ2-5, with 7 bases fitting TRBD1. The V gene's germline CDR1 is MNHEY and CDR2 SVGEGT. The CDR3 extends over 15 amino acids. V trimming: 6 bases; J trimming: 4 bases; junction bases outside the gene matches: 11. This CDR3 reads CASSSHRGLGETQYF. CDR3 nucleotides: TGTGCCAGCAGCTCTCACAGGGGTTTGGGAGAGACCCAGTACTTC.

The chain couples TRBV6-5 to TRBJ2-2; D is uncertain. The germline V gene encodes CDR1 MNHEY and CDR2 SVGAGI. Trimming removed 8 bases from V and 6 bases from J, with 10 bases in between. The CDR3 totals 12 residues. The CDR3 region has the DNA TGTGCCAGCCCTAGTGAGGCCGGGGAGCTGTTTTTT. Its translation is CASPSEAGELFF.

The rearrangement joins TRBV7-4 to TRBJ2-1; TRBD2 agrees at 13 bases. Germline loops: CDR1 SGHVT, CDR2 SQSDAQ. V was pared by 1 base and J by 0 bases, with 6 bases of the junction left unmatched. The CDR3 is made up of 19 amino acids. In nucleotides, the CDR3 is TGTGCCAGCAGCTTAGTGACTAGCGGGAGGCTCCTCTCCTACAATGAGCAGTTCTTC. Translation: CASSLVTSGRLLSYNEQFF.

The chain couples TRBV5-6 to TRBJ2-2; no clear D gene. V was shortened by 0 bases and J by 0 bases, with 9 bases between the two germline ends. CDR1 is SGHDT and CDR2 is YYEEEE in the germline V gene. CDR3 length: 16 residues. CDR3 sequence (DNA): TGTGCCAGCAGCTTGGGGCGAACCGCGAACACCGGGGAGCTGTTTTTT. Its protein is CASSLGRTANTGELFF.

As for this clone: Other DNA sequences from this sample encode an identical CDR3 as well. This chain links TRBV6-5 with TRBJ2-3; D gene unclear. Germline V gene lookup returns CDR1 MNHEY and CDR2 SVGAGI. The CDR3 is made up of 14 amino acids. Trimming pared 3 bases from V and 0 bases from J, leaving 7 bases between. CDR3 loop: CASSYSRSTDTQYF. The CDR3 DNA sequence: TGTGCCAGCAGTTATAGCAGGAGCACAGATACGCAGTATTTT.

This sequence joins TRBV6-5 and TRBJ1-2; D is ambiguous. This CDR3 is 14 amino acids long. Germline CDR1 MNHEY, CDR2 SVGAGI. V shed 11 bases and J shed 8 bases, with 24 bases lying between them. The CDR3: CARNRAGQLGGYTF. Here the CDR3 DNA reads TGTGCCCGCAACCGGGCAGGTCAACTGGGGGGCTACACCTTC.

The chain links TRBV3-1 (or the pseudogene TRBV3-2) to TRBJ1-1, with 7 bases fitting TRBD1. The CDR3 consists of 18 residues. Germline CDR1 reads LGHDT; CDR2 reads YNNKEL (reference sequence). V lost 0 bases, J lost 3 bases, and 13 bases stayed unmatched. The CDR3 sequence is CASSQDGTVIFGDTEAFF. CDR3 in DNA: TGTGCCAGCAGCCAAGACGGGACAGTCATTTTTGGTGACACTGAAGCTTTCTTT.

V usage is TRBV19 and J usage is TRBJ1-5; D gene uncertain. The germline V gene has CDR1 LNHDA and CDR2 SQIVND (reference sequence). Trimming removed 5 bases from V and 0 bases from J, with 14 bases in between. The CDR3 has 16 amino acids. The CDR3 DNA reads TGTGCCAGTAGTCCGCATGGCTTCAATAGCAATCAGCCCCAGCATTTT. It specifies CASSPHGFNSNQPQHF.

The chain carries TRBV11-2 and TRBJ1-3; the D is unclear. Trimming shortened V by 3 bases and J by 2 bases, and 8 bases separated the two germline ends. The CDR3 extends over 14 amino acids. Germline V gives CDR1 SGHAT, CDR2 FQNNGV. In DNA, the CDR3 is TGTGCCAGCAGCTTGGGGTTGACTGGAAACACCATATATTTT. It encodes CASSLGLTGNTIYF.

The chain combines TRBV7-2 with TRBJ2-7; TRBD2 matches 12 bases. The germline gives CDR1 SGHTA, CDR2 FQGNSA. V lost 1 base, J lost 6 bases, and 7 bases stayed unmatched. CDR3 size: 16 residues. CDR3 loop: CASSLERLAGGAEQYF. The DNA for the CDR3 is TGTGCCAGCAGCTTAGAGCGGCTAGCGGGAGGGGCCGAGCAGTACTTC.

The genes are TRBV10-3 and TRBJ2-3, with TRBD1 matching 10 bases. Germline V gene sequence: CDR1 ENHRY, CDR2 SYGVKD. Losses at the gene ends were 6 bases for V and 5 bases for J; bases not matched to a gene: 5. This CDR3 spans 14 amino acids. CDR3 nucleotide sequence: TGTGCCATCAGCCGGACAGGGGGTGAAGATACGCAGTATTTT. It yields the protein CAISRTGGEDTQYF.

This chain connects TRBV29-1 to TRBJ1-2; D remains unclear. Germline V gene lookup returns CDR1 SQVTM and CDR2 ANQGSEA. The CDR3 sequence is 12 residues long. The ends were cut back, 3 bases at V and 3 bases at J, with 8 bases in the middle. The CDR3 DNA is TGCAGCGTTGAGCGGCAGGACTATGGCTACACCTTC. It translates to CSVERQDYGYTF.

This clone occurred once. The chain links TRBV7-2 to TRBJ1-1; 7 bases are a match to TRBD1. The CDR3 spans 14 residues. Per germline, CDR1 SGHTA and CDR2 FQGNSA. V lost 4 bases to trimming and J lost 4 bases; unmatched junction nucleotides: 6. CDR3 region: CASSSTGLGTEAFF. The CDR3 DNA reads TGTGCCAGCAGCTCGACAGGGCTAGGCACTGAAGCTTTCTTT.

This chain links TRBV6-5 with TRBJ2-3; D unclear. Germline CDR1 and CDR2: MNHEY and SVGAGI. The CDR3 runs to 12 residues. V dropped 2 bases and J dropped 8 bases, with 8 bases sitting between them. DNA for the CDR3: TGTGCCAGCAGTTACAGGTCCGGTACGCAGTATTTT. This gives the protein CASSYRSGTQYF.

V and J are TRBV5-1 and TRBJ1-4; D remains unclear. The germline V gene encodes CDR1 SGHRS and CDR2 YFSETQ. The CDR3 extends over 14 amino acids. V lost 3 bases and J 4 bases, leaving 10 bases between the germline ends. The CDR3 coding sequence is TGCGCCAGCAGCTATGACAACGTTAATGAAAAACTGTTTTTT. Residues: CASSYDNVNEKLFF.

V gene TRBV4-2 combines with J gene TRBJ1-5, with D possibly matching TRBD1 (5 bases). Germline lookup yields CDR1 LGHNA and CDR2 YNFKEQ. Between the trimmed V and J ends, which lost 1 base and 1 base, there was a span of 14 bases. This CDR3 region has 17 residues. The CDR3 protein is CASSQGGLGDSNQPQHF. The DNA for the CDR3 is TGTGCCAGCAGCCAAGGGGGATTAGGGGACAGCAATCAGCCCCAGCATTTT.

V and J are TRBV28 and TRBJ1-5, with TRBD1 matching over 10 bases. This CDR3 is built from 15 residues. CDR1 is MDHEN, CDR2 SYDVKM, per germline. The V segment lost 6 bases and the J segment 5 bases; nucleotides outside the gene matches: 7. The CDR3 DNA reads as TGTGCCAGCAGACACCCCGGGACAGGGGATCAGCCCCAGCATTTT. Translating gives CASRHPGTGDQPQHF.

The chain couples TRBV28 to TRBJ2-7; D gene unclear. The CDR3 sequence is 11 residues long. The ends were cut back, 5 bases at V and 6 bases at J, with 8 bases in the middle. CDR1 and CDR2 (germline): MDHEN, SYDVKM. The CDR3 DNA reads TGTGCCAGCAGTCACCGTGGCGAGCAGTACTTC. Translating it yields CASSHRGEQYF.

The chain combines TRBV5-1 with TRBJ2-2; 9 positions agree with TRBD1. Germline assignment: CDR1 SGHRS and CDR2 YFSETQ. Unmatched junction bases numbered 5, after V lost 5 bases and J lost 3 bases. The CDR3 consists of 15 residues. In DNA form, the CDR3 reads TGCGCCAGCAGTTACAGGGGGCCCGACACCGGGGAGCTGTTTTTT. Translation: CASSYRGPDTGELFF.

V is TRBV5-8 and J is TRBJ1-2, with a tentative D call TRBD1 (5 bases). Germline CDR1 is SGHTS and CDR2 is YDEGEE. This CDR3 is 14 amino acids long. Trimming took 0 bases from V and 4 from J, leaving 10 bases between them. The CDR3 DNA follows: TGTGCCAGCAGCTTGGAGGGACCTGGCTATGGCTACACCTTC. Residues: CASSLEGPGYGYTF.

The V call is TRBV28, the J call TRBJ1-1, with TRBD1 as a possible D gene (6 bases). CDR3 size: 12 residues. V was shortened by 4 bases and J by 6 bases, with 9 bases between the two germline ends. CDR1 and CDR2 from the germline V gene are MDHEN and SYDVKM. CDR3 nucleotide sequence: TGTGCCAGCAGTTCTCAGGGGCCTGAAGCTTTCTTT. This translates into CASSSQGPEAFF.

This chain uses TRBV24-1 with TRBJ2-1; D may correspond to TRBD1 or TRBD2 (5 bases each). The CDR3 loop spans 15 amino acids. The germline CDR1 and CDR2 sequences are KGHDR and SFDVKD. The germline V and J ends were trimmed by 4 bases and 6 bases, with 15 bases remaining between them. CDR3 region: CATSDLGTGTNEQFF. The CDR3 region has the DNA TGTGCCACCAGTGACCTCGGGACGGGGACCAATGAGCAGTTCTTC.

The rearrangement uses TRBV27 and TRBJ2-5; D ambiguous. Germline V gives CDR1 MNHEY, CDR2 SMNVEV (reference sequence). Trimming removed 0 bases from V and 12 bases from J, with 14 bases in between. The CDR3 is 13 residues long. This CDR3 reads CASSLSGKQRKYF. The CDR3 nucleotides read TGTGCCAGCAGTTTATCGGGCAAGCAGAGGAAGTACTTC.